This T cell receptor (beta chain) was recovered during a study of T cells after yellow fever vaccination. Study-level findings and limits: Boosting was followed by the reappearance of most primary-vaccination clones (around 95% CD4, about 89% CD8). The secondary response was weaker, and its peak arrived faster, on day 5 versus 15. Clonotypes shared by both compartments, CD4 and CD8, made up a small share.

This clonotype was seen repeatedly, ten times or more. Production of TCR cDNA was by 5'RACE template switching, which also added a universal primer site and UMIs. In TCRdb, the 5' RACE reads were re-called with MiXCR into one record per CDR3 protein. Of some 49,000 distinct CDR3 sequences in the sample, 5.5% to 7.5% were seen once. The material sequenced was PBMCs, either bulk or a sorted T-cell subset (CD4+, CD8+, memory, or dextramer-sorted; not recorded which), taken 45 days after the yellow fever booster vaccination. This clonotype originated in a man aged 25-45 years who received the YFV17D yellow fever vaccine.

In DNA, the CDR3 is TGTGCCAGCAGTCCGGGACAGGGGCTGACCGGGGAGCTGTTTTTT. Translating it yields CASSPGQGLTGELFF. The rearrangement joins TRBV2 to TRBJ2-2; 10 bases are a match to TRBD1. The CDR3 runs to 15 residues. CDR1 is SNHLY and CDR2 is FYNNEI in the germline V gene. V lost 5 bases and J lost 5; bases outside the gene matches: 5.